The next 2 T cell receptor beta chains were all read from a single sample in a study of CD8 T cells in ankylosing spondylitis (dated by TCRdb to the late 2010s). Libraries were built with 5' RACE. This sample was sequenced with an Illumina HiSeq 2500. TCRdb redid the processing of the public reads, applying fastp at Q25 and MiXCR, and retained in-frame beta chains. All rows with the same CDR3 protein become a single entry with the most common DNA and genes. For this sample the table gives hundreds of thousands of distinct CDR3 sequences, of which about 26% were detected only once. The top ten hold just over 6.5% of the sample. The sequenced material came from blood, either unsorted or a sorted T cell fraction (not recorded which). These receptors were obtained from a male donor with ankylosing spondylitis or in good health (not recorded which).

This clonotype was counted at least ten times. The chain has TRBV18 and TRBJ2-7, with D uncertain. Germline CDR1 and CDR2: KGHSH and LQKENI. This CDR3 is 14 amino acids long. The ends were cut back, 0 bases at V and 2 bases at J, with 8 bases in the middle. In DNA form, the CDR3 reads TGTGCCAGCTCACCACCGCTGCATACCTACGAGCAGTACTTC. Translation: CASSPPLHTYEQYF.

In this sample, this clonotype turned up a few times. This sequence joins TRBV6-5 and TRBJ1-3, with D possibly matching TRBD1 (6 bases). Per germline, CDR1 MNHEY and CDR2 SVGAGI. V lost 0 bases, J lost 0 bases, and 9 bases lay in between. The CDR3 runs 16 residues. As DNA, the CDR3 is TGTGCCAGCAGTTACTCTATACAGGGCTCTGGAAACACCATATATTTT. Its protein product is CASSYSIQGSGNTIYF.